The clone carrying this TCR beta chain was seen just once. Trimming at V came to 5 bases and at J to 5 bases, leaving 7 bases not matched to a gene. The CDR3 is 14 residues long. Germline CDR1 is SGHNT and CDR2 is YYREEE (reference sequence). The data were produced by immunoSEQ multiplex PCR, yet TCRdb's version contains in-frame clones alone and is incomplete. The sample records 190,000 or so clones, more than 70% being singletons. This specimen comes from a study of blood T cell repertoires in COVID-19. Study information: Both acute and convalescent COVID-19 samples were obtained from the United States, Italy and Spain.

Sequencing was done on a sample of peripheral blood. This TCR was sampled from a woman between 25 and 40 years old with acute or convalescent COVID-19. The chain employs TRBV5-4 and TRBJ2-1, with 7 bases identical to TRBD2. The DNA of the CDR3 is TGTGCCAGCAGACGGGAGGCCGCTGACAATGAGCAGTTCTTC. The encoded protein is CASRREAADNEQFF.